The table lists the clone carrying this T cell receptor beta chain with a count of one. Method: immunoSEQ multiplex PCR; TCRdb's copy keeps in-frame clones and lacks some. Here the sample spans under 200,000 clones, about 86% being singletons. The age range of participants was about 18 to 90 years, with residence in under 25 US areas. The data stem from a study of blood T cell repertoires in COVID-19. Study context: In each case, the material was cDNA or gDNA derived from T cells, B-cell-depleted T cells, or PBMCs.

The CDR3 runs 16 residues. V dropped 0 bases and J dropped 5; count of bases not matched to a gene: 7. From germline, CDR1 is MNHEY and CDR2 SVGAGI. The clonotype comes from a woman between 40 and 50 years old in a cohort exposed to, infected with or recovered from COVID-19 (not recorded which). Sequencing was performed on PBMCs or T cells enriched from blood (not recorded which). V and J are TRBV6-5 and TRBJ2-5; 9 bases fit TRBD2. The CDR3 spells CASSYSMREGGETQYF. DNA for the CDR3: TGTGCCAGCAGTTACTCGATGCGGGAGGGAGGGGAGACCCAGTACTTC.